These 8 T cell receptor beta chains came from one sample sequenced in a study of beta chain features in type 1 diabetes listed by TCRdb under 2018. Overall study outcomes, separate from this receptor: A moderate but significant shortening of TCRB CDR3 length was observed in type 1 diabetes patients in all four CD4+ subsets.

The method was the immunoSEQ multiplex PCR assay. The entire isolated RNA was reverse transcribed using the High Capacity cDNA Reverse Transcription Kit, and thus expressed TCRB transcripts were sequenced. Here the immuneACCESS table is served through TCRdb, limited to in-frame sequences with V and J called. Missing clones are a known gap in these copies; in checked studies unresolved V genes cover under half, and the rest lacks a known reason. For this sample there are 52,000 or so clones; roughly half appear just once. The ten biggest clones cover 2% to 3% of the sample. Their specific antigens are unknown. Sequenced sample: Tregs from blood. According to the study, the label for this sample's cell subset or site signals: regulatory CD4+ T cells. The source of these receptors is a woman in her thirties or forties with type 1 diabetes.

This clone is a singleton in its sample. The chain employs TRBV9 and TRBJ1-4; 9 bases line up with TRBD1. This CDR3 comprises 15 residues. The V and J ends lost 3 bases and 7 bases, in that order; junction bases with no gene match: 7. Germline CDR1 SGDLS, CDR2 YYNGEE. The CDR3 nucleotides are TGTGCCAGCAGCGCGACAGGGGGGACTGGTGAAAAACTGTTTTTT. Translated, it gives CASSATGGTGEKLFF.

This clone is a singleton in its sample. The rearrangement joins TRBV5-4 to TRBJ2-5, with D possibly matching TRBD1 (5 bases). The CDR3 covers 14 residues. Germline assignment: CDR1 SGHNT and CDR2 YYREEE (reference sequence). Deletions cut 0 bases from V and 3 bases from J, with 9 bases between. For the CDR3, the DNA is TGTGCCAGCAGCTTGGTTGGCAGGGAAGAGACCCAGTACTTC. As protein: CASSLVGREETQYF. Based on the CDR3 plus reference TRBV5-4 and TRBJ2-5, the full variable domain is ETGVTQSPTHLIKTRGQQVTLRCSSQSGHNTVSWYQQALGQGPQFIFQYYREEENGRGNFPPRFSGLQFPNYSSELNVNALELDDSALYLCASSLVGREETQYFGPGTRLLVL.

For the CDR3, the DNA is TGTGCCAGCAGCGGGACTAGCGGGGTCGAGACCCAGTACTTC. Translated, it gives CASSGTSGVETQYF. The chain has TRBV6-6 and TRBJ2-5; 13 bases are shared with TRBD2. The CDR3 is 14 amino acids. Germline V CDR1 and CDR2: MNHNY, SVGAGI (reference sequence). Germline trimming cut 6 bases from V and 5 bases from J; bases unmatched to any gene: 3.

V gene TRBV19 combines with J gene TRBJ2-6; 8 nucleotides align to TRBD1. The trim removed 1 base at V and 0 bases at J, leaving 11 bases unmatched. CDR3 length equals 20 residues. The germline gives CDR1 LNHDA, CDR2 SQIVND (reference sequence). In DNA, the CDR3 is TGTGCCAGTAGTATAGGGGGGACAGGATCCCTCTTCTCTGGGGCCAACGTCCTGACTTTC. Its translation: CASSIGGTGSLFSGANVLTF.

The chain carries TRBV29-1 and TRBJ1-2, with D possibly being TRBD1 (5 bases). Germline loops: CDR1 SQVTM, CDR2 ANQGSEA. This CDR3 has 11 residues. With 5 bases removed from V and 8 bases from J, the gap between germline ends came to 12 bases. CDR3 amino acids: CSVWGGDGYTF. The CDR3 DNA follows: TGCAGCGTTTGGGGGGGAGACGGCTACACCTTC.

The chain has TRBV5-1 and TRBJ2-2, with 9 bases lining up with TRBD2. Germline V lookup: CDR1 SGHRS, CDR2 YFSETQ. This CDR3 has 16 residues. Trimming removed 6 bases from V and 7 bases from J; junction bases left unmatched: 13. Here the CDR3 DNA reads TGCGCCAGCAACCCCCGGGGAGGACTAGCGAGCGGGGAGCTGTTTTTT. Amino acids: CASNPRGGLASGELFF.

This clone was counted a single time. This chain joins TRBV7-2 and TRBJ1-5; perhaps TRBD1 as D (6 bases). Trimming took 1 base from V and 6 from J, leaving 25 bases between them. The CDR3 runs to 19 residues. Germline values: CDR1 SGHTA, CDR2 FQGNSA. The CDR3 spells CASSLGPQGGTDGSQPQHF. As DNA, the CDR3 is TGTGCCAGCAGCTTAGGTCCACAGGGAGGGACGGACGGAAGTCAGCCCCAGCATTTT.

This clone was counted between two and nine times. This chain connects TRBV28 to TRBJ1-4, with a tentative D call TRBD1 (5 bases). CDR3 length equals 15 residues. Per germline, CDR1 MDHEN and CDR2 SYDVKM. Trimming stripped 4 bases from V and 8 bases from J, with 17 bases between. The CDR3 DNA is TGTGCCAGCAGTTCCTACAGGTCTAGTGACGAAAAACTGTTTTTT. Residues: CASSSYRSSDEKLFF.